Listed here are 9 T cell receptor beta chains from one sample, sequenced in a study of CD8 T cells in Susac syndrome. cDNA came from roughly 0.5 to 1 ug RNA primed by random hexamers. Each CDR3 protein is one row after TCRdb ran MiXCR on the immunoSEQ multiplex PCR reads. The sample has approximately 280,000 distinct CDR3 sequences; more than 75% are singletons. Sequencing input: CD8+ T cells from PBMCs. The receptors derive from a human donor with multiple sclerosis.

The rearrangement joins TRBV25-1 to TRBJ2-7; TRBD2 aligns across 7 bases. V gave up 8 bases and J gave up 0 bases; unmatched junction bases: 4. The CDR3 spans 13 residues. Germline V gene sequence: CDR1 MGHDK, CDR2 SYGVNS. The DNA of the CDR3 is TGTGCCAGCGTCCCTAGCGGCTCCTACGAGCAGTACTTC. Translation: CASVPSGSYEQYF.

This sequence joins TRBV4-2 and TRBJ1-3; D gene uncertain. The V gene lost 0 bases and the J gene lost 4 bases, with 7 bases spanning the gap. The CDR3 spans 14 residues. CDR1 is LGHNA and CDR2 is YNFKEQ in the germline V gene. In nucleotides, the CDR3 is TGTGCCAGCAGCCAAGAGATAGACGGAAACACCATATATTTT. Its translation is CASSQEIDGNTIYF.

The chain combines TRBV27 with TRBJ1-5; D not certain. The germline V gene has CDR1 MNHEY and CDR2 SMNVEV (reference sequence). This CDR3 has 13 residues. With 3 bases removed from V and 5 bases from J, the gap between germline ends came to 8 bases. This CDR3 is CASSFQVYQPQHF. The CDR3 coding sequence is TGTGCCAGCAGTTTCCAGGTCTATCAGCCCCAGCATTTT.

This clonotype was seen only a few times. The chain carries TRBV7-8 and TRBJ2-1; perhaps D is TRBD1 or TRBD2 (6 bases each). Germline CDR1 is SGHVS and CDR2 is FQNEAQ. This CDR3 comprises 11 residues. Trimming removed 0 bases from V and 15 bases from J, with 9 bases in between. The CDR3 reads CASSLAEGVFF. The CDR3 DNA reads TGTGCCAGCAGCTTAGCGGAGGGGGTGTTCTTC.

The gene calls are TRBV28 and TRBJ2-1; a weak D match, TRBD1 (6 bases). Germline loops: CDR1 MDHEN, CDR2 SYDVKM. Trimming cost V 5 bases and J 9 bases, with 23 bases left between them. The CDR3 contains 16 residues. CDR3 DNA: TGTGCCAGCAGTCCCCGCGCAGGGGCAAGACACAGTGAGCAGTTCTTC. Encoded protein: CASSPRAGARHSEQFF.

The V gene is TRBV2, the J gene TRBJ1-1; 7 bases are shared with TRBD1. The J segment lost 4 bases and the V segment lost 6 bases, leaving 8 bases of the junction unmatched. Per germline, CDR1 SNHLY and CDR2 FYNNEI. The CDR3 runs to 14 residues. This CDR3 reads CASRRQGFITEAFF. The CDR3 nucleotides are TGTGCCAGCAGAAGACAGGGATTTATCACTGAAGCTTTCTTT.

This CDR3 reads CASSVSTDFTEAFF. CDR3 in DNA: TGTGCCAGCAGCGTCTCGACAGACTTCACTGAAGCTTTCTTT. The chain links TRBV9 to TRBJ1-1; tentative D call: TRBD1 (5 bases). V was cut by 2 bases and J by 4 bases, with 12 bases left in between. The germline V gene has CDR1 SGDLS and CDR2 YYNGEE. CDR3 length: 14 amino acids.

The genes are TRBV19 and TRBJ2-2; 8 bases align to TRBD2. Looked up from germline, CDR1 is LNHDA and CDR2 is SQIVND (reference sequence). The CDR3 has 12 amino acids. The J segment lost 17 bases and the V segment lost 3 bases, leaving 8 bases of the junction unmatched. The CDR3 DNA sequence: TGTGCCAGTAGTATTGGAGCGGGAGTTCCATTTTTT. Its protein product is CASSIGAGVPFF. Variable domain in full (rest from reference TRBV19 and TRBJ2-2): DGGITQSPKYLFRKEGQNVTLSCEQNLNHDAMYWYRQDPGQGLRLIYYSQIVNDFQKGDIAEGYSVSREKKESFPLTVTSAQKNPTAFYLCASSIGAGVPFFGEGSRLTVL.

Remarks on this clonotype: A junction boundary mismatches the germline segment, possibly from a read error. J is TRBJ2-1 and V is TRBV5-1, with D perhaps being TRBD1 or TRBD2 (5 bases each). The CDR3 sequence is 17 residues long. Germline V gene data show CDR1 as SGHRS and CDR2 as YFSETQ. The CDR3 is CASSLAQGEGRANEQFF. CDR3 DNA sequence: TGTGCCAGCAGCTTGGCCCAAGGTGAGGGCAGGGCCAATGAGCAGTTCTTC.